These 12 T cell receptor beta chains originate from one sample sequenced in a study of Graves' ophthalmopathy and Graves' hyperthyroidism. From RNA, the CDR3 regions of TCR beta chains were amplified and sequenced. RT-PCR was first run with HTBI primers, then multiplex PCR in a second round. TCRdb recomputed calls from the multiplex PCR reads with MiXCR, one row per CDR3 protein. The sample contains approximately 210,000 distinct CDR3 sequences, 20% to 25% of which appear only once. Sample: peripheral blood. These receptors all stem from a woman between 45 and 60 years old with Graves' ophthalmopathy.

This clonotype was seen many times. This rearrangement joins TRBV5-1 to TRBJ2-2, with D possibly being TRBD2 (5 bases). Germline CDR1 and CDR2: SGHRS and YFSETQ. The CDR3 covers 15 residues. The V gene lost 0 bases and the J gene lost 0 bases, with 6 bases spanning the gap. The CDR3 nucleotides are TGCGCCAGCAGCTTGGACGGGGCGAACACCGGGGAGCTGTTTTTT. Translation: CASSLDGANTGELFF. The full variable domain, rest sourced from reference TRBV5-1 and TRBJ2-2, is KAGVTQTPRYLIKTRGQQVTLSCSPISGHRSVSWYQQTPGQGLQFLFEYFSETQRNKGNFPGRFSGRQFSNSRSEMNVSTLELGDSALYLCASSLDGANTGELFFGEGSRLTVL.

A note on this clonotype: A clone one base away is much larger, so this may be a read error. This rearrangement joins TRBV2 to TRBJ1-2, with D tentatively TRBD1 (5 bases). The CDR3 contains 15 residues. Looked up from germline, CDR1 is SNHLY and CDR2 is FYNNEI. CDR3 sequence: CASSEDYRPSYDYTF. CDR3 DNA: TGTGCCAGCAGTGAAGATTACAGGCCGAGCTATGACTACACCTTC.

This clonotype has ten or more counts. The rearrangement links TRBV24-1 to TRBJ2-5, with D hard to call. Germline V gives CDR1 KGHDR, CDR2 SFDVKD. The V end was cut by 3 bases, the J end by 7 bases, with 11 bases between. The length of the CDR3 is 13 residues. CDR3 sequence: CATSDQDAGTQYF. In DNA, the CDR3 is TGTGCCACCAGTGATCAAGACGCTGGGACCCAGTACTTC.

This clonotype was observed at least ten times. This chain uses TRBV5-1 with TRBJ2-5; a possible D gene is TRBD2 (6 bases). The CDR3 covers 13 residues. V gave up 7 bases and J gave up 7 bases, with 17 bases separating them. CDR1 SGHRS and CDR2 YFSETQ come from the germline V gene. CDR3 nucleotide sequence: TGCGCCAGCCGAGGGGACTTATCGGTGACCCAGTACTTC. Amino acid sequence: CASRGDLSVTQYF.

The CDR3 DNA follows: TGTGCCAGCATCTCAGCTTTAGGGAAGCAGTACTTC. Protein product: CASISALGKQYF. The chain employs TRBV28 and TRBJ2-7; D gene ambiguous. Germline CDR1 MDHEN, CDR2 SYDVKM. This CDR3 has 12 residues. V dropped 7 bases and J dropped 8 bases, with 15 bases sitting between them.

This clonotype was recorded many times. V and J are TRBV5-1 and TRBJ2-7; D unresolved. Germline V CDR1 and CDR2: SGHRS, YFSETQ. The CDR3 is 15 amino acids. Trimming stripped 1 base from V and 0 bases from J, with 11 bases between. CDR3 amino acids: CASSLLGPSSYEQYF. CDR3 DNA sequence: TGCGCCAGCAGCTTGTTGGGTCCAAGCTCCTACGAGCAGTACTTC.

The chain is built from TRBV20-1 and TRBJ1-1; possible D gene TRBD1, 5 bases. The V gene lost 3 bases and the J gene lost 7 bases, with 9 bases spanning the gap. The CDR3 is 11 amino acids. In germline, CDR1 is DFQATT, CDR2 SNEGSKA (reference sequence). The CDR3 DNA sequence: TGCAGTGCTAGTCAGGGTGGTGAAGCTTTCTTT. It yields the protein CSASQGGEAFF.

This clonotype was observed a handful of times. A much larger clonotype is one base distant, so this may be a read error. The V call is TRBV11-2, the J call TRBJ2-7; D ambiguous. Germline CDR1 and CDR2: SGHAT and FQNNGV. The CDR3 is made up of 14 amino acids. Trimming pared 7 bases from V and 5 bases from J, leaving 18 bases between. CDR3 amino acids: CASKLVGPSDEQYF. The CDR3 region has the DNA TGTGCCAGCAAGCTGGTCGGGCCTTCCGACGAGCAGTACTTC.

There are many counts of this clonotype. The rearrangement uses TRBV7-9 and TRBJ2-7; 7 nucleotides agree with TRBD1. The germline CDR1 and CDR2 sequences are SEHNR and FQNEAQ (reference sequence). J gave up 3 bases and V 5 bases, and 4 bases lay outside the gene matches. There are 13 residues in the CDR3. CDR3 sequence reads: CASSAQGDYEQYF. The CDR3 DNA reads TGTGCCAGCAGCGCCCAGGGGGACTACGAGCAGTACTTC.

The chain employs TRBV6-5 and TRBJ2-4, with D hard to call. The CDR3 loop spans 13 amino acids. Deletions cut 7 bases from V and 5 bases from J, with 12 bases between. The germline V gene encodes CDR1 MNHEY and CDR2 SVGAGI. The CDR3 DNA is TGTGCCAGCACCCCCCCGGGTGAAAACATTCAGTACTTC. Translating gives CASTPPGENIQYF.

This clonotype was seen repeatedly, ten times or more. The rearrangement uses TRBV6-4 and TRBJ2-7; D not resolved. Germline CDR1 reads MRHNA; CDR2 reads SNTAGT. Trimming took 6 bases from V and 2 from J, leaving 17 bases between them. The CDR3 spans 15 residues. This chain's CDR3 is CASSPGLMGPYEQYF. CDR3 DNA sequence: TGTGCCAGCAGCCCGGGCCTCATGGGCCCCTACGAGCAGTACTTC.

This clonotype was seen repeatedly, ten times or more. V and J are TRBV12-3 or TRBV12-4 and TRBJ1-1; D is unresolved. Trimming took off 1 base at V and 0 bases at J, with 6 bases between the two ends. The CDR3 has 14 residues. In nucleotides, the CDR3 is TGTGCCAGCAGTTTAGTGGCCATGAACACTGAAGCTTTCTTT. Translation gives CASSLVAMNTEAFF.